This T cell receptor (beta chain) was sequenced during a study of post-analysis software for immune sequencing data. With V trimmed by 0 bases and J by 5 bases, 5 bases remained unmatched. This CDR3 has 16 residues. Germline V gene lookup returns CDR1 LGHNA and CDR2 YSLEER. Presence of unique molecular identifiers characterized the TCR beta cDNA libraries. Input populations of 1 to 10 million T cells gave rise to about 480,000 cDNA molecules. TCRdb independently ran MiXCR on the PCR reads; one entry per CDR3 protein. The sample contains some 690,000 distinct CDR3 sequences, 25% to 30% of which appear only once. Turning to this clonotype: Its antigen is unidentified. As the CDR3 is not closed by the conserved phenylalanine or tryptophan, this likely results from a read error.

Study-level findings and limits: Normalized Chao1 diversity was significantly reduced in patients versus controls. Among a few TRBV segments more frequent in patients than controls were TRBV5-6, TRBV5-1 and TRBV20-1.

This chain joins TRBV4-3 and TRBJ2-1, with TRBD1 identical over 9 bases. This TCR was sampled from a girl aged 5 to 17 with multiple sclerosis. Sequencing used blood. The CDR3 protein is CASSQDWTGAHNEQFV. In nucleotides, the CDR3 is TGCGCCAGCAGCCAAGATTGGACAGGGGCCCACAATGAGCAGTTCGTC.